This TCR beta chain was documented in a study of T cell changes during pregnancy in multiple sclerosis. Profiled with immunoSEQ multiplex PCR; TCRdb holds only in-frame clones, not every one. The table lists around 80,000 clones, 90% to 95% of them singletons. V was clipped by 0 bases and J by 6 bases; unmatched bases: 13. CDR3 length: 18 amino acids. The germline CDR1 and CDR2 sequences are SGHNT and YYREEE (reference sequence). This chain uses TRBV5-4 with TRBJ2-2; 8 bases agree with TRBD1. The TCR sequence derives from a female donor with multiple sclerosis, enrolled in a pregnancy study. The specimen comprised peripheral blood, sampled before pregnancy. This chain's CDR3 is CASSLAGQGVRIAGELFF. For the CDR3, the DNA is TGTGCCAGCAGCTTGGCAGGACAGGGTGTCCGGATCGCCGGGGAGCTGTTTTTT.